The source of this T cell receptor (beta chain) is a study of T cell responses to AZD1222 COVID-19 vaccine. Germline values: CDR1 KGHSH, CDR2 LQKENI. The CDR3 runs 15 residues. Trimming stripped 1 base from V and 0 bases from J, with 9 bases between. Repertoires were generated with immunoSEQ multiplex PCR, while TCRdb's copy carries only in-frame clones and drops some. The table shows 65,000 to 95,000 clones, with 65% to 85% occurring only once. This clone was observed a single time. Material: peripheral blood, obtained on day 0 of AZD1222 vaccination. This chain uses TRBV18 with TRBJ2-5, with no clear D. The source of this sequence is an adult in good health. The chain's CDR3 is CASSPLMGYQETQYF. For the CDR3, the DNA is TGTGCCAGCTCACCACTGATGGGGTACCAAGAGACCCAGTACTTC.